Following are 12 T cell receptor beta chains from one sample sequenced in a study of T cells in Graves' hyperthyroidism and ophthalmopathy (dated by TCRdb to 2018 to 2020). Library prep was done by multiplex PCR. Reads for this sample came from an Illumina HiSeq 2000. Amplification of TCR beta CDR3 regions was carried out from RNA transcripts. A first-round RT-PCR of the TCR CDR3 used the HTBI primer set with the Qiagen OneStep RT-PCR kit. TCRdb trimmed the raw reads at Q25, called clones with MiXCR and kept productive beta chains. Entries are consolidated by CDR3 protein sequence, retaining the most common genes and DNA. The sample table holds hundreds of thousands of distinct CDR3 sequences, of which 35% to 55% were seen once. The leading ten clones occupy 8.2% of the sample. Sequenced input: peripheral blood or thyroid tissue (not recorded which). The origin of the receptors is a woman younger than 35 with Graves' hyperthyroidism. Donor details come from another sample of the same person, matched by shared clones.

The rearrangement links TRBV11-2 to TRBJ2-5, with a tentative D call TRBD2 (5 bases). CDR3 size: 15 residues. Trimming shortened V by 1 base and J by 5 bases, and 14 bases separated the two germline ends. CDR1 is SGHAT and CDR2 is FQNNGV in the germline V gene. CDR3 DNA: TGTGCCAGCAGCTTAGCCCAAAAGAGAGGGGAGACCCAGTACTTC. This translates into CASSLAQKRGETQYF. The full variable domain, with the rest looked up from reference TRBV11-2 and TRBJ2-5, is EAGVAQSPRYKIIEKRQSVAFWCNPISGHATLYWYQQILGQGPKLLIQFQNNGVVDDSQLPKDRFSAERLKGVDSTLKIQPAKLEDSAVYLCASSLAQKRGETQYFGPGTRLLVL.

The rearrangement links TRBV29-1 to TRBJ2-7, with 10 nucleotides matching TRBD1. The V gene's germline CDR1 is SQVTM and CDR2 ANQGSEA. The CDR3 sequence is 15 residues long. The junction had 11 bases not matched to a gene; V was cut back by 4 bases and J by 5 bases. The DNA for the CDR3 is TGCAGCGTTGTGGGACAGGGGAAACCATCGGACGAGCAGTACTTC. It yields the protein CSVVGQGKPSDEQYF.

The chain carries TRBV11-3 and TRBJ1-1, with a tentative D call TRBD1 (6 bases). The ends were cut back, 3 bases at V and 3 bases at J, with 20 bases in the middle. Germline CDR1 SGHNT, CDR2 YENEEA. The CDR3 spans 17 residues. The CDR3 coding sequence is TGTGCCAGCAGCTTTCGGGGTTCAGGGGTACGTGACACTGAAGCTTTCTTT. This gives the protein CASSFRGSGVRDTEAFF.

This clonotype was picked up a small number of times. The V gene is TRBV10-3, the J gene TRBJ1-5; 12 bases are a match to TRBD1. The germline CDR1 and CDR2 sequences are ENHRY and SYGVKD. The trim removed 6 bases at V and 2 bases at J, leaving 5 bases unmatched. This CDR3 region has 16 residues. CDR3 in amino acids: CAIRSGTGGGNQPQHF. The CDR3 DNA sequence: TGTGCCATCAGATCCGGGACAGGGGGCGGCAATCAGCCCCAGCATTTT.

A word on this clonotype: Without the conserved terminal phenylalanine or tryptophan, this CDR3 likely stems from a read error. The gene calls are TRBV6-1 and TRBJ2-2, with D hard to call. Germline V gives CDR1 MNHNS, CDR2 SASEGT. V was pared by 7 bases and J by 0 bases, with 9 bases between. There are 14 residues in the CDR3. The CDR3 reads CASIRATNTGELFS. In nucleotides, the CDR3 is TGTGCCAGCATTCGAGCTACGAACACCGGGGAGCTGTTTTCT.

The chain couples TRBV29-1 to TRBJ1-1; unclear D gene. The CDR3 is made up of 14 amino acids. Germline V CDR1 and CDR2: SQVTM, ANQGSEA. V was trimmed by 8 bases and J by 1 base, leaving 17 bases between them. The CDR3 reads CSLAVSDGNTEAFF. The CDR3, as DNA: TGCAGCTTGGCCGTTTCGGACGGGAACACTGAAGCTTTCTTT.

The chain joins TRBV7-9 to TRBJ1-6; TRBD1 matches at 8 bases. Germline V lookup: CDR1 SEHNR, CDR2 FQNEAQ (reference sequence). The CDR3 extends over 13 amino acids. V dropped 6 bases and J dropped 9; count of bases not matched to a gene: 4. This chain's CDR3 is CASRQTGGSPLHF. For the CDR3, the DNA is TGTGCCAGCAGGCAAACAGGGGGTTCACCCCTCCACTTT. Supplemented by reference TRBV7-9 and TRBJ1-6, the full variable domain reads DTGVSQNPRHKITKRGQNVTFRCDPISEHNRLYWYRQTLGQGPEFLTYFQNEAQLEKSRLLSDRFSAERPKGSFSTLEIQRTEQGDSAMYLCASRQTGGSPLHFGNGTRLTVT.

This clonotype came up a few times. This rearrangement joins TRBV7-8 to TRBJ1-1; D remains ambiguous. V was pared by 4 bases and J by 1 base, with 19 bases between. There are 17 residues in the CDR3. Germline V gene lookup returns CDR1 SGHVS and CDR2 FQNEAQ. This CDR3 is CASSSLGYEGSNTEAFF. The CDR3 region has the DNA TGTGCCAGCAGCTCCTTGGGTTACGAGGGATCGAACACTGAAGCTTTCTTT.

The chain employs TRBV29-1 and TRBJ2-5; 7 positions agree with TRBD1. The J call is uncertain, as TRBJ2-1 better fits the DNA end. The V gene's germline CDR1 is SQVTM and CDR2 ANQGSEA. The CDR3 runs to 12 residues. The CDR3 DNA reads TGCAGCGCCGGACAGGCGCCTATGGAGCAGTTCTTC. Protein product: CSAGQAPMEQFF.

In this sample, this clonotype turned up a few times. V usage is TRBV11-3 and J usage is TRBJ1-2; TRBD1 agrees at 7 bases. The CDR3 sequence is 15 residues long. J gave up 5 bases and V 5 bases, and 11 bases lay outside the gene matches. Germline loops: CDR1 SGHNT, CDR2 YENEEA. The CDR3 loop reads CASSPEGRGGYGYTF. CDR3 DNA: TGTGCCAGCAGCCCCGAGGGCAGGGGGGGATATGGCTACACCTTC.

In DNA form, the CDR3 reads TGTGCCACCAGTGATTCGGGACAGGGGACGACCCAGTACTTC. It specifies CATSDSGQGTTQYF. The chain combines TRBV24-1 with TRBJ2-5, with TRBD1 matching over 10 bases. Germline V CDR1 and CDR2: KGHDR, SFDVKD. The CDR3 is 14 residues long. V lost 2 bases to trimming and J lost 7 bases; unmatched junction nucleotides: 3.

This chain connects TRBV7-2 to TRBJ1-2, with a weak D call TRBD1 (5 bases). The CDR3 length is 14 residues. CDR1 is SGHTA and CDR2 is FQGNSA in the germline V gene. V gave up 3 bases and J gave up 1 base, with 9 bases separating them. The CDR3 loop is CASSLETVNYGYTF. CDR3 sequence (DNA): TGTGCCAGCAGCTTGGAGACAGTTAACTATGGCTACACCTTC. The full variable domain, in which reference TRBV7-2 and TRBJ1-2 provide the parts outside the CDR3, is GAGVSQSPSNKVTEKGKDVELRCDPISGHTALYWYRQSLGQGLEFLIYFQGNSAPDKSGLPSDRFSAERTGGSVSTLTIQRTQQEDSAVYLCASSLETVNYGYTFGSGTRLTVV.